The sample holds one count of the clone carrying this TCR beta chain. This entry is derived from a study of T cell changes during pregnancy in multiple sclerosis. Germline CDR1 reads SGHDT; CDR2 reads YYEEEE. The V gene end was trimmed by 1 base and the J gene end by 0 bases; junction bases not matched to a gene: 7. The CDR3 has 17 residues. Profiled with immunoSEQ multiplex PCR; TCRdb holds only in-frame clones, not every one. The profile covers under 100,000 clones, with about 95% appearing a single time and roughly 1.2% taken by the ten largest. The source material was peripheral blood, sampled in the second trimester of pregnancy. This sequence was found in a female donor with multiple sclerosis, enrolled in a pregnancy study. The chain employs TRBV5-6 and TRBJ2-3; 8 bases match TRBD2. In DNA form, the CDR3 reads TGTGCCAGCAGCTTGTATACGGGAGGGTTAAGCACAGATACGCAGTATTTT. Translation gives CASSLYTGGLSTDTQYF. The entire variable domain, with the rest obtained from reference TRBV5-6 and TRBJ2-3, is as follows: DAGVTQSPTHLIKTRGQQVTLRCSPKSGHDTVSWYQQALGQGPQFIFQYYEEEERQRGNFPDRFSGHQFPNYSSELNVNALLLGDSALYLCASSLYTGGLSTDTQYFGPGTRLTVL.